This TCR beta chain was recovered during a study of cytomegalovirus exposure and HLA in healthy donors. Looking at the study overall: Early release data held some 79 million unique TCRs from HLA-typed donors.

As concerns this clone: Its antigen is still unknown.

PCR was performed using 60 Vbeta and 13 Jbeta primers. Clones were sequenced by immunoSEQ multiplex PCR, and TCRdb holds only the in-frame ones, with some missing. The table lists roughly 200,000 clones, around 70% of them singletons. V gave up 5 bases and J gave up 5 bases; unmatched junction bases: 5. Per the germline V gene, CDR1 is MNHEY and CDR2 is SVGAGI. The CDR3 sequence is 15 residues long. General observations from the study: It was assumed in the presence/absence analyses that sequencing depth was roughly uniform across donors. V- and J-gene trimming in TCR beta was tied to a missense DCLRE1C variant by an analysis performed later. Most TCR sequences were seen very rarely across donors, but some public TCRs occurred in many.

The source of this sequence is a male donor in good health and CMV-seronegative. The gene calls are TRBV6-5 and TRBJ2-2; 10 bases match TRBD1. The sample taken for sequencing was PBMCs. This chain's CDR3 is CASSIRTGGTGELFF. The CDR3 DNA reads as TGTGCCAGCAGTATCCGGACAGGGGGAACCGGGGAGCTGTTTTTT.